A single sample is the source of the 9 T cell receptor beta chains below, sequenced in a study of sequential checkpoint blockade in melanoma. Treatment of the sample: randomized to nivolumab then ipilimumab (arm A) or the reverse (arm B). Generated by immunoSEQ multiplex PCR, the TCRdb table keeps only in-frame clones and is missing some. The sample has 4,500 to 5,500 clones, 55% seen once; the top ten hold 22%. Sequenced here: CD8+ T cells sorted from blood (inferred from file names), sampled from a patient given nivolumab and ipilimumab in sequence. All receptors derive from a human donor with melanoma.

This clone was observed a few times. This rearrangement joins TRBV5-4 to TRBJ2-5; D might be TRBD1 (6 bases). Germline CDR1 SGHNT, CDR2 YYREEE (reference sequence). The CDR3 spans 14 residues. The V end was cut by 2 bases, the J end by 4 bases, with 12 bases between. The CDR3 here is CASSLFQGTETQYF. CDR3 nucleotide sequence: TGTGCCAGCAGCTTATTTCAGGGGACAGAGACCCAGTACTTC.

This clone is labeled as medium-sized. The chain couples TRBV15 to TRBJ2-7, with 7 nucleotides matching TRBD1. The CDR3 is 14 residues long. Looked up from germline, CDR1 is LNHNV and CDR2 is YYDKDF (reference sequence). Germline trimming cut 5 bases from V and 3 bases from J; bases unmatched to any gene: 7. CDR3 amino acids: CATSPGTDNYEQYF. Written as DNA, the CDR3 is TGTGCCACCAGCCCCGGGACAGACAACTACGAGCAGTACTTC.

The rearrangement links TRBV6-1 to TRBJ1-1; a weak D match, TRBD1 (5 bases). Per the germline V gene, CDR1 is MNHNS and CDR2 is SASEGT. V was trimmed by 5 bases and J by 1 base, leaving 11 bases between them. The CDR3 is made up of 14 amino acids. The CDR3 protein is CASSYTDKNTEAFF. CDR3 sequence (DNA): TGTGCCAGCAGTTATACGGACAAGAACACTGAAGCTTTCTTT.

The chain is built from TRBV7-2 and TRBJ2-5; D is unclear. Looked up from germline, CDR1 is SGHTA and CDR2 is FQGNSA. The CDR3 totals 15 residues. V was clipped by 1 base and J by 5 bases, with 14 bases between them. The CDR3 nucleotides read TGTGCCAGCAGCTTAGAAGTCAGCAGGCTGGAGACCCAGTACTTC. This codes for CASSLEVSRLETQYF.

This clone appeared a few times. J is TRBJ1-1 and V is TRBV10-2, with D perhaps matching TRBD1 (6 bases). The CDR3 is 13 residues long. The germline V gene has CDR1 WSHSY and CDR2 SAAADI. Trimming cost V 6 bases and J 4 bases, with 12 bases left between them. CDR3 bases: TGCGCCAGCAGGAACAGGGAGGGCACTGAAGCTTTCTTT. It encodes CASRNREGTEAFF.

The V gene is TRBV6-1, the J gene TRBJ1-1; D remains ambiguous. From germline, CDR1 is MNHNS and CDR2 SASEGT. The V gene lost 6 bases and the J gene lost 9 bases, with 8 bases spanning the gap. The CDR3 runs 10 residues. CDR3 loop: CASRFGKAFF. CDR3 nucleotides: TGTGCCAGCAGGTTCGGTAAAGCTTTCTTT.

A few counts support this clone. The V and J genes are TRBV10-3 and TRBJ2-3, with 7 bases that match TRBD2. V was clipped by 9 bases and J by 0 bases; unmatched bases: 9. Looked up from germline, CDR1 is ENHRY and CDR2 is SYGVKD. This CDR3 contains 15 residues. The CDR3 sequence is CAIAGRESSTDTQYF. As DNA, the CDR3 is TGTGCCATTGCGGGGCGGGAGTCTAGCACAGATACGCAGTATTTT.

This chain uses TRBV27 with TRBJ2-7; tentatively, D is TRBD2 (6 bases). V dropped 3 bases and J dropped 7 bases, with 7 bases sitting between them. CDR1 and CDR2 (germline): MNHEY, SMNVEV (reference sequence). This CDR3 region has 11 residues. The CDR3 is CASSFAGEQYF. The CDR3, as DNA: TGTGCCAGCAGTTTTGCGGGGGAGCAGTACTTC.

This clone qualifies as medium-sized (0.01 to 0.1%). This chain links TRBV28 with TRBJ1-1; possible D gene TRBD1, 5 bases. CDR3 size: 15 residues. The V gene lost 4 bases and the J gene lost 3 bases, with 15 bases spanning the gap. Germline V gives CDR1 MDHEN, CDR2 SYDVKM. CDR3 DNA sequence: TGTGCCAGCAGTTCCTCCTACAGGCCCTACACTGAAGCTTTCTTT. Its translation is CASSSSYRPYTEAFF. Drawing the rest from reference TRBV28 and TRBJ1-1, the complete variable domain is DVKVTQSSRYLVKRTGEKVFLECVQDMDHENMFWYRQDPGLGLRLIYFSYDVKMKEKGDIPEGYSVSREKKERFSLILESASTNQTSMYLCASSSSYRPYTEAFFGQGTRLTVV.